These 4 T cell receptor beta chains came from one sample sequenced in a study of blood T cell repertoires in COVID-19. The data were produced by immunoSEQ multiplex PCR, yet TCRdb's version contains in-frame clones alone and is incomplete. The table lists approximately 92,000 clones, about 81% of them singletons. What was sequenced was peripheral blood. The receptors shown here come from a man aged 55 to 70 with acute or convalescent COVID-19.

V is TRBV24-1 and J is TRBJ1-5; 10 bases are a match to TRBD1. The CDR3 has 15 amino acids. The ends lost 7 bases at V and 2 bases at J; junction bases unmatched: 4. In germline, CDR1 is KGHDR, CDR2 SFDVKD. The chain's CDR3 is CATSSGTGGNQPQHF. DNA for the CDR3: TGTGCCACCAGCTCCGGGACAGGGGGCAATCAGCCCCAGCATTTT.

The CDR3 spells CASSQNKGQGGAQYF. The CDR3 DNA reads TGTGCCAGCTCACAAAACAAAGGACAGGGGGGGGCCCAGTACTTC. The V gene is TRBV18, the J gene TRBJ2-5; 10 nucleotides agree with TRBD1. The CDR3 covers 15 residues. Germline trimming cut 4 bases from V and 9 bases from J; bases unmatched to any gene: 11. Looked up from germline, CDR1 is KGHSH and CDR2 is LQKENI.

The chain recombines TRBV9 with TRBJ2-2; no firm D call. The V and J ends lost 3 bases and 3 bases respectively, with 3 bases between them. CDR1 and CDR2 from the germline V gene are SGDLS and YYNGEE. The CDR3 extends over 12 amino acids. In DNA form, the CDR3 reads TGTGCCAGCAGCGCGTACACCGGGGAGCTGTTTTTT. It is translated as CASSAYTGELFF.

The rearrangement uses TRBV18 and TRBJ1-3; D gene ambiguous. This CDR3 comprises 17 residues. Trimming left V 3 bases short and J 0 bases short, with 15 bases between. Germline V gives CDR1 KGHSH, CDR2 LQKENI. In DNA, the CDR3 is TGTGCCAGCTCACCCTCGCTGGGCAGCCTCTCTGGAAACACCATATATTTT. Translation gives CASSPSLGSLSGNTIYF.